A selection of T cell receptor beta chains follows, all from one sample in a study of lung T cells in sarcoidosis with Löfgren's syndrome. TCRdb reprocessed the reads via MiXCR and lists one record per CDR3 protein. The sample records about 9,400 distinct CDR3 sequences, roughly 21% being singletons. The sample taken for sequencing was CD4+ T cells from bronchoalveolar lavage. The receptors stem from a human donor with sarcoidosis (Löfgren's syndrome or another form), or a control subject (not recorded which). Both conserved end residues are trimmed from each CDR3.

>TRBJ2-7|TRBV4-2
ASSLTGGGNYEQY
>TRBJ2-7|TRBV12-3/TRBV12-4
ASSPRGRGRYEQY
>TRBJ1-1|TRBV28
ASSLKWGAF
>TRBJ2-5|TRBV30
AWRPQGQKETQY
>TRBJ2-3|TRBV5-1
ASSPRGGDFLPSAYTQY
>TRBJ2-7|TRBV7-2
ASSFGQVPTEQY
>TRBJ2-7|TRBV28
ASSPSWRESEQY
>TRBJ2-2|TRBV5-1
ASSFSREGTGELF
>TRBJ1-2|TRBV29-1
SVASSSHGYT
>TRBJ2-7|TRBV20-1
SARDPGLAGGYEQY
>TRBJ2-5|TRBV6-6
ASSYSHVQETQY
>TRBJ2-5|TRBV24-1
ATSDKRLAGGQETQY
>TRBJ1-1|TRBV25-1
ASSENRGSDTEAF
>TRBJ2-3|TRBV4-2
ASSRDCTLGTDTQY
>TRBJ2-7|TRBV30
AWSRQGGLYEQY
>TRBJ1-1|TRBV29-1
SVATGTAAGAEAF
>TRBJ1-1|TRBV5-1
ASSLAAGVNTEAF
>TRBJ1-1|TRBV20-1
SAGAPRGMNTEAF
>TRBJ2-1|TRBV27
ASSPRLAPNNEQF
>TRBJ2-1|TRBV7-9
ASQPVPSSYNEQF
>TRBJ1-5|TRBV28
ASSSPGTFDSNQPQH
>TRBJ1-1|TRBV29-1
SSRRGSNTEAF
>TRBJ2-5|TRBV5-1
ASSLGQETQY
>TRBJ2-5|TRBV14
ASSQELPGVFQETQY
>TRBJ2-3|TRBV5-6
ASSFSYSDTQY
>TRBJ1-6|TRBV19
ASSQGTDSPLH
>TRBJ2-3|TRBV7-2
ASSLGQPSTDTQY
>TRBJ2-7|TRBV11-2
ASSLVWGGAYEQY
>TRBJ1-5|TRBV7-9
ASSLGTGGIGNQPQH
>TRBJ2-1|TRBV7-2
ASSFGPLPNNEQF
>TRBJ2-5|TRBV28
ASLGTEETQY
>TRBJ1-5|TRBV28
ASSHDQPQH
>TRBJ2-7|TRBV27
ASSLSGTSGFFSYEQY
>TRBJ2-3|TRBV28
ASSTTPVSGADTQY
>TRBJ2-7|TRBV20-1
SADPNTGTGGYEQY
>TRBJ2-2|TRBV18
ASSPKTVNTGELF
>TRBJ2-2|TRBV25-1
ASSEGQWGTGELF
>TRBJ2-7|TRBV2
ASRGGGDYEQY
>TRBJ2-3|TRBV12-3/TRBV12-4
ASSLVAGGTDTQY
>TRBJ1-2|TRBV20-1
SARASELYGYT
>TRBJ1-6|TRBV3-1
ASSQDAAVLGSPLH
>TRBJ2-3|TRBV28
ASGGGSYTQY
>TRBJ2-1|TRBV5-1
ASSLGQVINNEQF
>TRBJ2-2|TRBV18
ATERLAGRTGELF
>TRBJ1-5|TRBV12-3/TRBV12-4
ASSLSGGDNQPQH
>TRBJ1-6|TRBV27
ASSLIGVSASPLH
>TRBJ1-1|TRBV27
ATGPMNTEAF
>TRBJ2-7|TRBV20-1
SAREGGAQLSEQY
>TRBJ1-5|TRBV20-1
SARRSSNQPQH
>TRBJ1-6|TRBV6-5
ASSYSIVLGNPSYNSPLH
>TRBJ2-5|TRBV5-6
ASSYIQRLAETQY
>TRBJ1-5|TRBV7-2
ASSPKSVNQPQH
>TRBJ2-1|TRBV30
AWSPSRDRGPLTYNEQF